This entry is about one T cell receptor (beta chain). Its antigen is not known. The authors carried out high-throughput sequencing of TCR beta. They applied it to CD8+ and CD4+ T cells obtained from blood. In contrast to the negatively isolated CD8+ and CD4+ T cells, TEMRA cells were FACS-enriched. An amount of RNA that ranged from roughly 0.45 to 1 ug was reverse transcribed with random hexamers. Each CDR3 protein gets one entry after TCRdb re-called the immunoSEQ multiplex PCR reads with MiXCR. The sample has about 240,000 distinct CDR3 sequences, about 96% seen once. The sample is drawn from a study of CD8 T cells in Susac syndrome. Study-wide results and caveats: The relatively small number of individuals in the TCR sequencing and HLA analysis was acknowledged by the study.

Sequencing used CD4+ T cells from PBMCs. The sequence was obtained from a human donor with Susac syndrome.

Here the CDR3 reads CASSYSRKGEEAFF. CDR3 in DNA: TGTGCCAGCAGTTACTCGAGGAAGGGAGAGGAAGCTTTCTTT. This chain uses TRBV6-5 with TRBJ1-1; D remains ambiguous. This CDR3 has 14 amino acids. Germline CDR1 MNHEY, CDR2 SVGAGI. V gave up 0 bases and J gave up 8 bases, with 13 bases separating them.